This entry is about one T cell receptor (beta chain). This clone was detected once. It lacks a known antigen. No base quality values were provided; no much bigger clone lies one nucleotide off. The same CDR3 can be traced to other DNA sequences in this sample. Using the deep immunoSEQ assay, multiplex PCR amplified TCR CDR3 regions from genomic DNA. Genomic DNA extracted from each cell subset was distributed evenly over all wells of several immunoSEQ 96-well plates, and each plate served as one replicate. For sorted subsets, roughly 190 ng of genomic DNA, equivalent to around 30,000 T cell genomes, went into each replicate PCR. Purified libraries were measured with a Qubit 3.0 fluorometer, size-checked on a Bioanalyzer 2100, and measured again with the KAPA Library Quantification kit. A separate single-read 150-cycle Illumina NextSeq 550 flow cell was used to sequence each immunoSEQ 96-well plate. Regarding the original processing steps: The immunoSEQ output contained only junctional sequences without quality scores, so filtering could not match that applied to full-length reads. To assign V/J genes and CDR3, sequences were annotated using PyIR, a Python wrapper for IgBLAST v1.9, with IMGT germline references. Any read was removed if the V/J assignment was weak (E-value above 1e-6), the CDR3 was missing, or the read contained stop codons, out-of-frame junctions, or ambiguous translated residues. V3J clonotypes were defined as sequences sharing the same inferred V gene, J gene, and CDR3 amino acid sequence. Percentage overlap between repertoires was computed as shared unique clonotypes divided by the size of the smaller repertoire. RTK rarefaction, the Chao1 estimator, and Recon v2.1 estimates of unobserved clonotypes were used to assess repertoire richness. Generation probabilities for all TCRbeta clonotypes obtained by the gDNA method from a handful of donors were computed using OLGA. The table was pulled from immuneACCESS by TCRdb, which kept in-frame rearrangements only. Such tables lose some clones; where checked, under half of the loss comes from unresolved V genes, and the rest has no known cause. V and J calls plus clone size are reproduced from that table; the DNA served to infer D and trimming. Here the sample has roughly 2.5 million clones; around 90% occur a single time. Over 0.12% of the sample lies in the top ten.

This record belongs to a study of shared clonotypes between healthy human individuals (dated by TCRdb to the early 2020s). Regarding the complete study: Two women and a few men aged 18 to 49 years were included in the cohort. To estimate repertoire size and how much clonotypes are shared between individuals, the study performed deep sequencing of blood TCR repertoires from five healthy adults. Between about 0.85 and 10 billion PBMCs per donor were obtained by leukapheresis. To increase sequencing depth and limit assay-specific biases, different laboratories used diverse techniques to prepare libraries and sequence TCR repertoires. Per donor, three plates each were used for CD4 naive and CD4 memory, two for CD8 naive, and one for CD8 memory.

The CDR3 sequence holds 11 residues, the cysteine and phenylalanine included. Only the CDR3 DNA stays, 33 bases, in frame from base 1. CDR1 and CDR2, per the germline V gene, are SGHAT and FQNNGV. V is clipped by 2 bases and J by 4 bases, and the sequence between their germline boundaries is 3 bases long. The paper's findings and limits, for the study overall: Naive subsets generally had larger estimated clonotype richness than memory subsets. Based on pairwise subsampling, the degree of clonotype sharing among donors was expected to be affected by sequencing depth. Rarefaction of sorted-subset datasets indicated incomplete sequencing despite the large sequencing depth. Compared with non-shared clonotypes, clonotypes shared by all four sorted-subset donors had higher generation probabilities. Sampling was restricted to blood, and TCR repertoires in tissue are likely to differ from TCR repertoires in blood. Across several donors, approximately 5% of naive CD4, 3% to 4% of naive CD8, under 2.5% of memory CD4, and roughly 0.41% of memory CD8 clonotypes were shared. Because the study included a small number of donors, the genetic and exposure-history diversity represented was limited.

Donors were healthy HIV-negative adults with no recently reported acute infections or vaccinations. Only Caucasian adults living in Nashville, Tennessee, USA were represented among the donors. CD4+ T cells were enriched by magnetic negative selection; naive cells were then positively selected on CD45RA, and the negative fraction formed the memory subset. Blood was collected by leukapheresis, and PBMCs were isolated by Ficoll-Histopaque density gradient centrifugation and then cryopreserved in liquid nitrogen vapor phase. Analytical flow cytometry was used to check the purity and quantity of every magnetically sorted T cell population. Genomic DNA was isolated from each sorted fraction and quantified by UV absorbance on a Nanodrop 2000c.

This clonotype was sampled from a man between 18 and 35 years old in good health. Rearrangement joined TRBV11-2 to TRBJ2-7, with no confidently assigned D gene. The sample comprised naive CD4+ T cells sorted from blood. Sample cell subset or site, as interpreted from the label and publication: CD45RA+ positively selected. The bases are TGTGCCAGCAGCTTACTGTACGAGCAGTACTTC. Its translation reads: CASSLLYEQYF.